These 22 T cell receptor beta chains were sequenced from one sample in a study of human T cells and chemical hapten exposure. Each CDR3 protein is one row after TCRdb ran MiXCR on the RACE reads. The sample lists about 74,000 distinct CDR3 sequences, 32% occurring once. The time point denotes: patch test 1, 2 weeks after DPC sensitization. Treatment noted: therapeutic diphenylcyclopropenone sensitization with weekly scalp DPC. The sample in question was whole blood, obtained in connection with sensitization to the hapten diphenylcyclopropenone (DPC). Receptors originate from a man aged 35-49 years with alopecia areata. Some clones in this sample may be carry-over from other donors' samples.

The chain is built from TRBV6-1 and TRBJ1-5, with no clear D. The CDR3 spans 16 residues. The germline gives CDR1 MNHNS, CDR2 SASEGT. V gave up 10 bases and J gave up 2 bases, with 21 bases separating them. This CDR3 is CATVGFRQGRNQPQHF. In DNA, the CDR3 is TGTGCCACTGTGGGATTTAGGCAAGGGCGCAATCAGCCCCAGCATTTT.

The chain is built from TRBV6-6 and TRBJ2-2; tentative D call: TRBD2 (5 bases). The germline gives CDR1 MNHNY, CDR2 SVGAGI (reference sequence). This CDR3 has 12 residues. The ends were cut back, 4 bases at V and 6 bases at J, with 6 bases in the middle. Written as DNA, the CDR3 is TGTGCCAGCAGTTGGGAGTCCGGGGAGCTGTTTTTT. Translated: CASSWESGELFF.

The chain combines TRBV28 with TRBJ2-1; D gene unclear. The germline V gene has CDR1 MDHEN and CDR2 SYDVKM. The V gene lost 3 bases and the J gene lost 0 bases, with 9 bases spanning the gap. The CDR3 is 15 residues long. CDR3 DNA sequence: TGTGCCAGCAGTTTCTTCGGTAGCTCCTACAATGAGCAGTTCTTC. Protein sequence: CASSFFGSSYNEQFF.

The rearrangement joins TRBV3-1 to TRBJ2-7, with 11 positions matching TRBD2. The germline V gene has CDR1 LGHDT and CDR2 YNNKEL (reference sequence). The CDR3 consists of 15 residues. The junction had 1 base not matched to a gene; V was cut back by 1 base and J by 2 bases. The CDR3 region has the DNA TGTGCCAGCAGCCAAGGACTAGCGGGAACCTACGAGCAGTACTTC. Translation gives CASSQGLAGTYEQYF.

This clonotype was observed a few times. This sequence joins TRBV6-2 or TRBV6-3 and TRBJ2-3; the D is unclear. The ends were cut back, 10 bases at V and 6 bases at J, with 11 bases in the middle. This CDR3 is built from 11 residues. From germline, CDR1 is MNHEY and CDR2 SVGEGT. CDR3 DNA sequence: TGTGCCACGTCGATCGGGGATACGCAGTATTTT. Amino acid sequence: CATSIGDTQYF.

The chain links TRBV14 to TRBJ2-5; 10 nucleotides line up with TRBD1. Germline CDR1 is SGHDN and CDR2 is FVKESK. The CDR3 loop spans 15 amino acids. J was trimmed by 5 bases and V by 2 bases; bases with no gene match: 5. CDR3 sequence (DNA): TGTGCCAGCAGCCAACCGGGACAGGGGTTGGAGACCCAGTACTTC. Residues: CASSQPGQGLETQYF.

The genes are TRBV25-1 and TRBJ2-3; either TRBD1 or TRBD2 may supply D (6 bases each). Trimming left V 1 base short and J 11 bases short, with 16 bases between. The CDR3 consists of 14 residues. Germline V lookup: CDR1 MGHDK, CDR2 SYGVNS. The CDR3 is CASSELRDGGLQYF. The CDR3 nucleotides read TGTGCCAGCAGTGAATTAAGGGATGGGGGGCTGCAGTATTTT.

The chain is built from TRBV20-1 and TRBJ1-5, with D uncertain. The V end was cut by 2 bases, the J end by 0 bases, with 14 bases between. The CDR3 consists of 16 residues. Germline V gene sequence: CDR1 DFQATT, CDR2 SNEGSKA (reference sequence). The CDR3 loop is CSARRSGIYSNQPQHF. The CDR3 bases are TGCAGTGCTAGAAGATCCGGCATTTATAGCAATCAGCCCCAGCATTTT.

The genes are TRBV12-3 or TRBV12-4 and TRBJ1-1; D perhaps matches TRBD1 (6 bases). V lost 6 bases and J lost 9, with 14 bases in between. The CDR3 totals 12 residues. The CDR3 spells CASSKGGGKAFF. The CDR3 region has the DNA TGTGCCAGCAGCAAGGGGGGGGGAAAAGCTTTCTTT.

In this sample, this clonotype turned up a few times. This rearrangement joins TRBV5-1 to TRBJ2-3, with D possibly TRBD1 on 6 matching bases. The CDR3 contains 17 residues. In germline, CDR1 is SGHRS, CDR2 YFSETQ. With 2 bases removed from V and 2 bases from J, the gap between germline ends came to 18 bases. CDR3 amino acids: CASSLNTGKGHTDTQYF. The CDR3 DNA reads TGCGCCAGCAGCTTAAATACAGGGAAGGGTCACACAGATACGCAGTATTTT.

This clonotype was observed a handful of times. This chain joins TRBV27 and TRBJ1-2; 8 bases are a match to TRBD1. The CDR3 has 16 residues. Germline CDR1 MNHEY, CDR2 SMNVEV (reference sequence). J lost 7 bases, V lost 5 bases, and 15 bases had no gene match. CDR3 protein: CASSRGGTGPPRGYTF. In DNA, the CDR3 is TGTGCCAGCAGTAGGGGGGGGACAGGCCCACCGCGTGGCTACACCTTC.

This chain connects TRBV29-1 to TRBJ2-7; D perhaps matches TRBD1 (6 bases). The CDR3 is made up of 15 amino acids. The germline V gene encodes CDR1 SQVTM and CDR2 ANQGSEA. The V gene lost 0 bases and the J gene lost 6 bases, with 18 bases spanning the gap. CDR3 in DNA: TGCAGCGTTGAAGAAATTGGGGGCCCCCTAGGCGAGCAGTACTTC. This gives the protein CSVEEIGGPLGEQYF.

This rearrangement joins TRBV9 to TRBJ2-3, with D uncertain. V dropped 0 bases and J dropped 0 bases, with 2 bases sitting between them. CDR1 is SGDLS and CDR2 is YYNGEE in the germline V gene. The CDR3 loop spans 13 amino acids. The CDR3 spells CASSVVSTDTQYF. CDR3 bases: TGTGCCAGCAGCGTAGTCAGCACAGATACGCAGTATTTT.

This rearrangement joins TRBV18 to TRBJ2-3, with TRBD1 as a possible D gene (6 bases). The CDR3 extends over 16 amino acids. CDR1 and CDR2 from the germline V gene are KGHSH and LQKENI. Trimming pared 0 bases from V and 3 bases from J, leaving 13 bases between. The CDR3 sequence: CASSPPGRGKTDTQYF. Here the CDR3 DNA reads TGTGCCAGCTCACCACCCGGCAGGGGTAAAACAGATACGCAGTATTTT.

This clonotype was counted a single time. This chain uses TRBV7-3 with TRBJ1-1, with D possibly being TRBD1 (6 bases). V was clipped by 5 bases and J by 7 bases, with 14 bases between them. The CDR3 extends over 13 amino acids. Germline V CDR1 and CDR2: SGHTA, FQGTGA. CDR3 region: CASSLKGGSEAFF. In nucleotides, the CDR3 is TGTGCCAGCAGCCTCAAGGGGGGGAGTGAAGCTTTCTTT.

This clonotype was counted a single time. This chain links TRBV7-8 with TRBJ1-6; D possibly corresponds to TRBD1 (5 bases). The CDR3 has 16 amino acids. V was trimmed by 5 bases and J by 8 bases, leaving 19 bases between them. Germline loops: CDR1 SGHVS, CDR2 FQNEAQ. CDR3: CASSLSGTENYSPLHF. DNA for the CDR3: TGTGCCAGCAGCCTGTCCGGGACGGAGAATTATTCACCCCTCCACTTT.

The chain joins TRBV7-9 to TRBJ2-3; 7 bases align to TRBD2. Germline CDR1 and CDR2: SEHNR and FQNEAQ (reference sequence). V shed 3 bases, J shed 1 base, and the junction held 13 bases outside the gene matches. CDR3 length equals 18 residues. CDR3 region: CASSFPPLGGDRTDTQYF. The DNA for the CDR3 is TGTGCCAGCAGCTTCCCCCCTTTGGGAGGGGATCGCACAGATACGCAGTATTTT.

This chain uses TRBV7-2 with TRBJ2-1; no clear D gene. The germline gives CDR1 SGHTA, CDR2 FQGNSA. Trimming removed 2 bases from V and 9 bases from J, with 5 bases in between. This CDR3 has 11 amino acids. The CDR3 loop is CASSLNTEQFF. CDR3 DNA sequence: TGTGCCAGCAGCTTAAACACTGAGCAGTTCTTC.

The chain is built from TRBV20-1 and TRBJ2-3; the D call may be TRBD1 or TRBD2 (5 bases each). The CDR3 spans 15 residues. Trimming left V 5 bases short and J 2 bases short, with 17 bases between. Germline V gene data show CDR1 as DFQATT and CDR2 as SNEGSKA (reference sequence). The CDR3 coding sequence is TGCAGTGCTCCGCCGGGGCTAGCAGTCACAGATACGCAGTATTTT. It encodes CSAPPGLAVTDTQYF.

This clonotype was seen more than once but under ten times. The genes are TRBV7-3 and TRBJ1-1, with D hard to call. CDR3 length: 13 amino acids. Germline values: CDR1 SGHTA, CDR2 FQGTGA. V lost 0 bases and J 5 bases, leaving 7 bases between the germline ends. CDR3 sequence reads: CASSLTALTEAFF. The CDR3 coding sequence is TGTGCCAGCAGCTTAACGGCTCTGACTGAAGCTTTCTTT.

The CDR3 sequence is CASSPQRSTEAFF. The CDR3 DNA is TGTGCCAGCAGCCCTCAGCGTTCCACTGAAGCTTTCTTT. This sequence joins TRBV7-2 and TRBJ1-1; D is undetermined. Germline assignment: CDR1 SGHTA and CDR2 FQGNSA. This CDR3 has 13 amino acids. The V and J ends lost 5 bases and 4 bases respectively, with 11 bases between them.

The chain joins TRBV27 to TRBJ2-7; the D is unclear. The CDR3 length is 14 residues. Germline V lookup: CDR1 MNHEY, CDR2 SMNVEV (reference sequence). Trimming removed 2 bases at V and 2 bases at J, with 10 bases between. The CDR3 coding sequence is TGTGCCAGCAGTTTAGGTGGCTCCCCCTACGAGCAGTACTTC. This gives the protein CASSLGGSPYEQYF.